A selection of T cell receptor beta chains follows, all from one sample in a study of T-cell memory formation after mild COVID-19. TCRdb called the 5' RACE reads again in MiXCR, with one record for every CDR3 protein. Among 350,000 to 500,000 distinct CDR3 sequences listed, approximately 20% were seen once. Sequencing input: PBMCs or a T cell subset sorted from them (not recorded which). These receptors originate from an adult woman who had mild COVID-19 (a few samples of this study predate the infection). Cell type and time point are not known. CDR3s include the opening cysteine and the closing phenylalanine or tryptophan. The D gene is left open where the match is weak. For some rows the clone size is stated as once, few or many, or as a class when expanded; others skip it.

CASRVAGVANEQFF	TGTGCCAGCAGAGTAGCGGGAGTTGCGAATGAGCAGTTCTTC	TRBV6-5	TRBJ2-1	NA	14	TRBD2
CASSVRGGLSSYEQYF	TGCGCCAGCAGCGTGCGCGGGGGGTTAAGCTCCTACGAGCAGTACTTC	TRBV4-1	TRBJ2-7	few	16	TRBD2
CASSLGAGGPSSYNEQFF	TGCGCCAGCAGCTTGGGAGCGGGAGGGCCGAGCTCCTACAATGAGCAGTTCTTC	TRBV5-1	TRBJ2-1	NA	18	TRBD2
CSAKPYREDDNEQFF	TGCAGTGCTAAGCCCTACAGGGAGGACGACAATGAGCAGTTCTTC	TRBV20-1	TRBJ2-1	NA	15	NA
CASSDRVQGSSYNEQFF	TGTGCCAGCAGTGATCGGGTCCAGGGAAGCTCCTACAATGAGCAGTTCTTC	TRBV25-1	TRBJ2-1	NA	17	NA
CASSKETGANTGELFF	TGCGCCAGCAGCAAGGAAACGGGGGCGAACACCGGGGAGCTGTTTTTT	TRBV5-1	TRBJ2-2	few	16	NA
CASSYSTGSNTGELFF	TGTGCCAGCAGTTACTCAACGGGATCGAACACCGGGGAGCTGTTTTTT	TRBV6-6	TRBJ2-2	NA	16	NA
CASSLDYVTAAYF	TGTGCCAGCAGTTTAGATTATGTGACAGCGGCGTACTTC	TRBV12-3/TRBV12-4	TRBJ2-7	many	13	NA
CASSHQGAVGNQPQHF	TGTGCCAGCAGCCATCAGGGGGCGGTGGGCAATCAGCCCCAGCATTTT	TRBV3-1	TRBJ1-5	NA	16	TRBD1
CSATGWRLAGEGTHNEQFF	TGCAGCGCCACAGGGTGGCGGCTAGCGGGAGAGGGTACACACAATGAGCAGTTCTTC	TRBV29-1	TRBJ2-1	few	19	TRBD2
CSVERWGGDEQFF	TGCAGCGTTGAAAGGTGGGGGGGCGATGAGCAGTTCTTC	TRBV29-1	TRBJ2-1	few	13	NA
CASSLEAMNTEAFF	TGTGCCAGCAGCTTAGAGGCCATGAACACTGAAGCTTTCTTT	TRBV7-9	TRBJ1-1	NA	14	NA
CSARFANTGELFF	TGCAGTGCCCGATTCGCGAACACCGGGGAGCTGTTTTTT	TRBV20-1	TRBJ2-2	few	13	NA
CASSPVYPVRYTEAFF	TGTGCCAGCAGCCCAGTATATCCAGTTCGGTACACTGAAGCTTTCTTT	TRBV7-8	TRBJ1-1	many	16	NA
CASSRKNRGSADTQYF	TGTGCCAGCAGCCGAAAAAACAGGGGGAGCGCAGATACGCAGTATTTT	TRBV7-2	TRBJ2-3	many	16	TRBD1
CASSASGTLTDTQYF	TGTGCCAGCAGCGCGTCCGGGACGCTCACAGATACGCAGTATTTT	TRBV9	TRBJ2-3	NA	15	NA
CASSKDFDTPNTGELFF	TGTGCCAGCAGCAAAGACTTTGACACCCCGAACACCGGGGAGCTGTTTTTT	TRBV21-1	TRBJ2-2	once	17	NA
CASSLSESYNEQFF	TGTGCCAGCAGTTTATCCGAATCCTACAATGAGCAGTTCTTC	TRBV12-3/TRBV12-4	TRBJ2-1	NA	14	NA
CASSMGIQPQHF	TGTGCCAGTAGTATGGGCATCCAGCCCCAGCATTTT	TRBV19	TRBJ1-5	few	12	NA
CASSQGQSGTEAFF	TGTGCCAGCTCACAGGGCCAAAGTGGCACTGAAGCTTTCTTT	TRBV18	TRBJ1-1	NA	14	NA
CASSETYYEQYF	TGTGCCAGCAGTGAAACCTACTACGAGCAGTACTTC	TRBV6-1	TRBJ2-7	NA	12	NA
CASSLVSETQYF	TGTGCCAGCAGCTTAGTCTCGGAGACCCAGTACTTC	TRBV7-9	TRBJ2-5	NA	12	NA
CASSFQGNEQFF	TGCGCCAGCAGCTTTCAGGGGAATGAGCAGTTCTTC	TRBV5-1	TRBJ2-1	few	12	NA
CASSLSLAEVYNEQFF	TGTGCCAGCAGTTTATCTCTAGCGGAAGTCTACAATGAGCAGTTCTTC	TRBV6-6	TRBJ2-1	NA	16	TRBD2
CASSESAGSTDTQYF	TGTGCCAGCAGTGAATCGGCAGGAAGCACAGATACGCAGTATTTT	TRBV6-4	TRBJ2-3	many	15	NA
CASSYRRGMNTEAFF	TGTGCCAGCAGTTACCGGAGGGGCATGAACACTGAAGCTTTCTTT	TRBV6-5	TRBJ1-1	few	15	NA
CASSSTRRRKVTEAFF	TGCGCCAGCAGCTCCACCAGGAGGCGAAAGGTCACTGAAGCTTTCTTT	TRBV5-1	TRBJ1-1	NA	16	NA
CSAIHTNTGELFF	TGCAGTGCTATCCATACGAACACCGGGGAGCTGTTTTTT	TRBV20-1	TRBJ2-2	many	13	NA
CASSSLPAGGSNTGELFF	TGTGCCAGCAGTTCGCTTCCAGCGGGGGGCTCGAACACCGGGGAGCTGTTTTTT	TRBV6-4	TRBJ2-2	few	18	TRBD2
CASSQDRYEQYF	TGTGCCAGCAGCCAAGATCGGTACGAGCAGTACTTC	TRBV4-2	TRBJ2-7	many	12	NA
CASSETGGRNNEQFF	TGTGCCAGCAGCGAAACGGGGGGCCGCAACAATGAGCAGTTCTTC	TRBV5-4	TRBJ2-1	many	15	NA
CASSHPPRSTSGVTSNTGELFF	TGTGCCAGCAGCCATCCCCCGCGATCGACTAGCGGGGTAACTTCGAACACCGGGGAGCTGTTTTTT	TRBV3-1	TRBJ2-2	NA	22	TRBD2
CASSASGGLSYEQYF	TGCGCCAGCAGCGCTAGCGGGGGCCTCTCCTACGAGCAGTACTTC	TRBV5-1	TRBJ2-7	few	15	TRBD2
CASSKRGQGDEKLFF	TGTGCCAGCAGCAAAAGGGGGCAGGGGGATGAAAAACTGTTTTTT	TRBV7-2	TRBJ1-4	few	15	TRBD1
CATLRDRAPYTQYF	TGTGCCACCCTACGGGACAGGGCCCCCTATACGCAGTATTTT	TRBV7-8	TRBJ2-3	NA	14	TRBD1
CASRDIAVTAQYF	TGCGCCAGCAGAGACATAGCGGTGACGGCGCAGTATTTT	TRBV5-1	TRBJ2-3	few	13	NA
CASSNQGRETQYF	TGTGCCAGCAGTAATCAGGGGCGAGAGACCCAGTACTTC	TRBV12-3/TRBV12-4	TRBJ2-5	NA	13	NA
CASSPGTGGDEQFF	TGTGCCAGCAGCCCCGGGACAGGGGGGGATGAGCAGTTCTTC	TRBV5-6	TRBJ2-1	many	14	TRBD1
CASSLGGWNQPQHF	TGTGCCAGCAGCTTAGGAGGGTGGAATCAGCCCCAGCATTTT	TRBV7-9	TRBJ1-5	many	14	NA
CSVEDTSGDRGWDGYTF	TGCAGCGTTGAAGATACGTCCGGGGATAGGGGCTGGGACGGCTACACCTTC	TRBV29-1	TRBJ1-2	NA	17	NA
CASSRTSMDEQFF	TGTGCCAGCAGCCGGACTAGCATGGATGAGCAGTTCTTC	TRBV12-3/TRBV12-4	TRBJ2-1	few	13	TRBD2
CARSGGIPYEQYF	TGTGCCCGGAGCGGGGGAATACCCTACGAGCAGTACTTC	TRBV30	TRBJ2-7	NA	13	TRBD2